These 14 T cell receptor beta chains were sequenced from one sample in a study of tumor-infiltrating lymphocytes in primary liver carcinoma. Germline DNA was extracted alongside blood RNA, which was obtained from unsorted whole blood. A primer in the constant region served to generate TCR beta cDNA from 450 to 600 ng of total RNA. Slightly modified ARM-PCR, run as three nested multiplex PCR rounds, produced the TCR beta libraries. The first two PCR rounds, roughly 10 cycles each, used TRBV1-TRBV30 forward primers and a C-beta reverse primer. In TCRdb, the multiplex PCR reads were re-called with MiXCR into one record per CDR3 protein. The sample contains under 200,000 distinct CDR3 sequences, almost 65% of which appear only once. The sequencing input was peripheral blood. The source is a woman in her sixties with primary liver carcinoma and hepatitis B virus infection.

This clonotype was seen once. This could be a read error, since a much larger clone is one nucleotide away. The chain uses TRBV7-9 and TRBJ2-3, with D possibly matching TRBD2 (5 bases). The V gene's germline CDR1 is SEHNR and CDR2 FQNEAQ (reference sequence). This CDR3 contains 14 residues. CDR3 bases: TGTGCCAACAGCTCCGACTACCGGTCGCCTACGCAGTATTTT. It specifies CANSSDYRSPTQYF.

About this clonotype: One junction end disagrees with the germline gene, perhaps due to a read error. This chain joins TRBV11-2 and TRBJ2-6; 8 nucleotides align to TRBD2. Germline V gene sequence: CDR1 SGHAT, CDR2 FQNNGV. CDR3 size: 19 residues. Here the CDR3 DNA reads TGTGCCAGCAGACCGGGACAATTCTGGACTAGCTCTGGGGCCAACGTCTTGACTTTC. It is translated as CASRPGQFWTSSGANVLTF.

Notes on this clonotype: The DNA is omitted, as the CDR3 cannot be located on it reliably, and the CDR3 follows TCRdb's listing. The genes are TRBV29-1 and TRBJ1-2. Germline assignment: CDR1 SQVTM and CDR2 ANQGSEA. The CDR3 numbers 12 amino acids, ends counted. CDR3 sequence: CSVADGSYGYTF.

Worth noting for this clonotype: This could be a read error, since a much larger clone is one nucleotide away. This sequence joins TRBV28 and TRBJ2-2; D is perhaps TRBD2 (5 bases). The CDR3 loop spans 13 amino acids. Germline CDR1 and CDR2: MDHEN and SYDVKM. The CDR3 bases are TGTGTCAGCACCCTAACGGGGTCCGGGGAGCTGTTTTTT. This translates into CVSTLTGSGELFF.

This clonotype came up many times. The CDR3 reads CASSLGLAGPYNEQFF. The CDR3 DNA reads TGTGCCAGCAGCCTGGGACTAGCGGGACCCTACAATGAGCAGTTCTTC. The chain links TRBV11-2 to TRBJ2-1; 13 bases map to TRBD2. CDR1 SGHAT and CDR2 FQNNGV come from the germline V gene. J was trimmed by 2 bases and V by 5 bases; bases with no gene match: 3. The CDR3 is 16 amino acids. The full variable domain, with the rest looked up from reference TRBV11-2 and TRBJ2-1, is EAGVAQSPRYKIIEKRQSVAFWCNPISGHATLYWYQQILGQGPKLLIQFQNNGVVDDSQLPKDRFSAERLKGVDSTLKIQPAKLEDSAVYLCASSLGLAGPYNEQFFGPGTRLTVL.

A note on this clonotype: A clone one base away is much larger, so this may be a read error. The V call is TRBV6-1, the J call TRBJ1-2, with D uncertain. The CDR3 contains 13 residues. V lost 7 bases, J lost 2 bases, and 11 bases lay in between. The germline V gene has CDR1 MNHNS and CDR2 SASEGT. As DNA, the CDR3 is TGTGCCAGCACACTCGCGTTGAACTATGGCTACACCTTC. Amino acid sequence: CASTLALNYGYTF.

The table lists this clonotype with a few counts. V is TRBV30 and J is TRBJ2-7, with 9 bases that match TRBD1. The CDR3 is made up of 15 amino acids. V was clipped by 3 bases and J by 2 bases; unmatched bases: 8. Germline V lookup: CDR1 GTSNPN, CDR2 SVGIG (reference sequence). The DNA of the CDR3 is TGTGCCTGGAGCCTAGCCGGGACAGGGCCCTACGAGCAGTACTTC. Residues: CAWSLAGTGPYEQYF.

In regard to this clonotype: A much larger clone lies a single base off, so this may be a read error. In nucleotides, the CDR3 is TGTGCCAGCAGCCAAGATACCCGGACAATCAACTATGGCTACACCTTC. It specifies CASSQDTRTINYGYTF. The chain links TRBV4-2 to TRBJ1-2; possibly TRBD1 for D (5 bases). Trimming took off 0 bases at V and 2 bases at J, with 13 bases between the two ends. There are 16 residues in the CDR3. Germline V gene data show CDR1 as LGHNA and CDR2 as YNFKEQ.

Turning to this clonotype: Given the absence of the conserved phenylalanine or tryptophan at the CDR3 end, a read error is likely. The chain has TRBV11-2 and TRBJ2-5; D is possibly TRBD1 (6 bases). Germline V gene sequence: CDR1 SGHAT, CDR2 FQNNGV. This CDR3 has 13 residues. This chain's CDR3 is CASCRYREETQYL. In nucleotides, the CDR3 is TGTGCCAGCTGCCGGTACAGGGAAGAGACACAGTACTTA.

This chain uses TRBV28 with TRBJ2-3; D call uncertain. The germline V gene encodes CDR1 MDHEN and CDR2 SYDVKM. Trimming cost V 6 bases and J 0 bases, with 7 bases left between them. The CDR3 is 13 amino acids. The CDR3 region has the DNA TGTGCCAGCAGCCCCAAGAGCACAGATACGCAGTATTTT. Translation: CASSPKSTDTQYF.

Regarding this clonotype: The junction departs from the called germline gene at one end, perhaps through a read error. V usage is TRBV11-2 and J usage is TRBJ1-5; D uncertain. The CDR3 is 13 amino acids. From germline, CDR1 is SGHAT and CDR2 FQNNGV. CDR3 in amino acids: CVSSTSLNQLQRF. In DNA form, the CDR3 reads TGTGTCAGCAGCACCAGTCTCAATCAGCTCCAGCGTTTT.

For this clonotype: A much larger clone lies one base from this, so it may be a read error. CDR3: CASGLGAAYEQYF. Here the CDR3 DNA reads TGTGCCAGCGGCTTAGGAGCGGCTTACGAGCAGTACTTC. The chain employs TRBV7-8 and TRBJ2-7; D is perhaps TRBD2 (5 bases). The CDR3 spans 13 residues. The V gene's germline CDR1 is SGHVS and CDR2 FQNEAQ.

This clonotype was seen many times. The rearrangement joins TRBV11-2 to TRBJ2-3, with a tentative D call TRBD2 (6 bases). This CDR3 region has 15 residues. Looked up from germline, CDR1 is SGHAT and CDR2 is FQNNGV. Trimming left V 4 bases short and J 1 base short, with 12 bases between. The CDR3 region is CASSSSPGGTDTQYF. The CDR3 coding sequence is TGTGCCAGCAGCTCCTCCCCGGGGGGCACAGATACGCAGTATTTT.

The rearrangement links TRBV5-6 to TRBJ2-2; 7 nucleotides match TRBD1. Germline CDR1 reads SGHDT; CDR2 reads YYEEEE. CDR3 length equals 15 residues. V was clipped by 3 bases and J by 0 bases; unmatched bases: 2. The CDR3 nucleotides are TGTGCCAGCAGCTGGGGACAGACGAACACCGGGGAGCTGTTTTTT. Protein: CASSWGQTNTGELFF. Using reference TRBV5-6 and TRBJ2-2 for the parts outside the CDR3, the full variable domain is DAGVTQSPTHLIKTRGQQVTLRCSPKSGHDTVSWYQQALGQGPQFIFQYYEEEERQRGNFPDRFSGHQFPNYSSELNVNALLLGDSALYLCASSWGQTNTGELFFGEGSRLTVL.